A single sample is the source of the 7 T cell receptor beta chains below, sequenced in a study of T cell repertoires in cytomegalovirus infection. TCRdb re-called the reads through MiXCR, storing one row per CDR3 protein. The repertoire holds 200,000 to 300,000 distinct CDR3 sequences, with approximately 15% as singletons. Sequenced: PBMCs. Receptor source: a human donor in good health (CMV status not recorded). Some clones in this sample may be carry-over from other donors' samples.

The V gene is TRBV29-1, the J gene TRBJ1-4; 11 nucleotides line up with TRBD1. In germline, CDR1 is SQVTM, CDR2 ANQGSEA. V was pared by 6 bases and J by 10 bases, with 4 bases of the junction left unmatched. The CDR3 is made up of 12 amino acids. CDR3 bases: TGCAGCGTCGAGGGGACAGGGGGAAAACTGTTTTTT. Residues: CSVEGTGGKLFF.

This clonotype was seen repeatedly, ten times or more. The CDR3 spells CASSLDSMNTEAFF. For the CDR3, the DNA is TGTGCCAGCAGCTTGGACAGCATGAACACTGAAGCTTTCTTT. The chain joins TRBV7-3 to TRBJ1-1; maybe TRBD1 (6 bases). The CDR3 is made up of 14 amino acids. Germline V gives CDR1 SGHTA, CDR2 FQGTGA. Trimming took 3 bases from V and 0 from J, leaving 8 bases between them.

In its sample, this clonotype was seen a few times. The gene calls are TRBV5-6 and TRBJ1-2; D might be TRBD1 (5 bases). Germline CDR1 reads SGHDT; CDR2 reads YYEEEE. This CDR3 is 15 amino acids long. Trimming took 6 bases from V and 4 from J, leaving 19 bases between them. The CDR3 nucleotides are TGTGCCAGCACCACGCCGGGGGAGGAAGGCTATGGCTACACCTTC. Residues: CASTTPGEEGYGYTF.

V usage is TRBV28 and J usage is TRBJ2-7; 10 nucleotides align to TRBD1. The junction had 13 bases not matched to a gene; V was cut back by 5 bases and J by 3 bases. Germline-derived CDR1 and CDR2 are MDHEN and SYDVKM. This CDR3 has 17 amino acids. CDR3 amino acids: CASSMNPGTGANYEQYF. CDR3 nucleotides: TGTGCCAGCAGTATGAACCCCGGGACAGGGGCCAACTACGAGCAGTACTTC.

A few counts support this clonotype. Written as DNA, the CDR3 is TGCAGCGTTACAGACAGGTCCACTACAGATACGCAGTATTTT. Its translation is CSVTDRSTTDTQYF. The chain combines TRBV29-1 with TRBJ2-3; weak D call: TRBD1 (6 bases). Germline V lookup: CDR1 SQVTM, CDR2 ANQGSEA. V dropped 5 bases and J dropped 3 bases, with 15 bases sitting between them. The CDR3 spans 14 residues.

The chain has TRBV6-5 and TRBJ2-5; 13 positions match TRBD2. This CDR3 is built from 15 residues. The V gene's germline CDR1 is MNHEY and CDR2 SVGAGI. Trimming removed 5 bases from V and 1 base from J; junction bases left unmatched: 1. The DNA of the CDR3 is TGTGCCAGCAGTCGACTAGCGGGAGGCCAAGAGACCCAGTACTTC. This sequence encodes CASSRLAGGQETQYF.

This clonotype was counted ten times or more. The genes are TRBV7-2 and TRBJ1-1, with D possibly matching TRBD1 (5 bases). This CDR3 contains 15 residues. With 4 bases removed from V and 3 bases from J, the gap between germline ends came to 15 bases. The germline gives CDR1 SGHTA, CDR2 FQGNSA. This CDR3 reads CASSSDSGGYTEAFF. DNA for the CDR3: TGTGCCAGCAGCTCAGACAGTGGAGGGTACACTGAAGCTTTCTTT.